The sample holds many counts of the clone carrying this T cell receptor (beta chain). TCR beta VDJ combinations and CDR3 sequences were profiled from genomic DNA. TCRdb re-derived calls from the reads in MiXCR, one entry per CDR3 protein. This table has about 220,000 distinct CDR3 sequences, about 44% appearing once. Those patients picked for sequencing had displayed CD8+CD57+ cell expansion on flow cytometry. These data come from a study of CD8+CD57+ T cells in acquired aplastic anemia. V was clipped by 6 bases and J by 5 bases, with 16 bases between them. This CDR3 contains 14 residues. CDR1 is ENHRY and CDR2 is SYGVKD in the germline V gene.

Specimen: sorted CD4+, CD8+, or CD8+CD57+ T cells (not recorded which) from PBMCs. V gene TRBV10-3 combines with J gene TRBJ1-1; D is unresolved. The clonotype was recovered from a human donor with aplastic anemia. CDR3 bases: TGTGCCATCAGAAACCGGGAGAGTCGAACTGAAGCTTTCTTT. It translates to CAIRNRESRTEAFF.